The T cell receptor beta chain under discussion was sequenced for a study of T cells in Graves' hyperthyroidism and ophthalmopathy. Study overall: Peripheral blood was taken when the disease was first diagnosed, before any treatment began.

RNA transcripts were the template for amplifying TCR beta CDR3 regions. TCR CDR3 underwent first-round RT-PCR with the HTBI primer set. TCRdb reanalysed the multiplex PCR reads using MiXCR and keeps one entry per CDR3 protein. Among under 350,000 distinct CDR3 sequences listed, roughly 18% were seen once. V was cut by 6 bases and J by 9 bases, with 12 bases left in between. CDR1 is DFQATT and CDR2 is SNEGSKA in the germline V gene (reference sequence). The CDR3 is 11 amino acids. On the basis of clinical symptoms, serum thyroxine and TRAb, thyroid ultrasound and orbital computed tomography, diagnoses were made. Fresh peripheral blood, approximately 10 ml, yielded the PBMCs. This clonotype has just a few counts.

The chain carries TRBV20-1 and TRBJ2-1; D possibly corresponds to TRBD1 (6 bases). The sequenced sample was blood. This sequence originates from a woman in her fifties or sixties with Graves' hyperthyroidism. The CDR3 loop is CSAPTGREQFF. The CDR3 coding sequence is TGCAGTGCGCCTACAGGGCGTGAGCAGTTCTTC.